The sequence of this TCR beta chain was determined in a study of T cell responses to AZD1222 COVID-19 vaccine. Study-wide context: Both about-4-week and about-12-week second-dose recipients were combined. Whole-study findings and limits: Among vaccine-associated CD4 TCRs, coverage spanned spike, with dominance at 160-218 and 743-854.

Comments on this clone: Its specificity is unknown.

The V end lost 4 bases, the J end lost 4 bases, and 10 bases lay between the germline ends. CDR3 length: 13 amino acids. Germline V lookup: CDR1 LGHDT, CDR2 YNNKEL (reference sequence). Data came from immunoSEQ multiplex PCR; TCRdb stores just in-frame clones and leaves some out. The table records under 70,000 clones, under 90% of them present only once. The source is an adult in good health. The V call is TRBV3-1 (or the pseudogene TRBV3-2), the J call TRBJ1-1; D is unclear. Sequenced here: peripheral blood, sampled on day 0 of AZD1222 vaccination. CDR3 coding DNA: TGTGCCAGCAGCCCTTTCCTAGCCACTGAAGCTTTCTTT. Amino acids: CASSPFLATEAFF.